These 16 T cell receptor beta chains originate from one sample sequenced in a study of T cells after yellow fever vaccination. TCRdb re-analysed the 5' RACE reads in MiXCR, keeping a single row per CDR3 protein. This table has over 45,000 distinct CDR3 sequences, approximately 7% appearing once. Specimen: CD8+ T cells sorted from PBMCs, collected on the day of the first yellow fever vaccination. These receptors all stem from a man younger than 35 who received the YFV17D yellow fever vaccine.

There are many counts of this clonotype. This chain joins TRBV25-1 and TRBJ2-2, with a weak D call TRBD2 (6 bases). The CDR3 is 14 amino acids. Trimming cost V 6 bases and J 3 bases, with 11 bases left between them. CDR1 MGHDK and CDR2 SYGVNS come from the germline V gene. In DNA form, the CDR3 reads TGTGCCAGCAGGGGATGGGGGGACACCGGGGAGCTGTTTTTT. This translates into CASRGWGDTGELFF.

This clonotype was detected many times. V and J are TRBV12-3 or TRBV12-4 and TRBJ2-2; D perhaps matches TRBD1 (6 bases). The CDR3 length is 15 residues. The V and J ends lost 3 bases and 4 bases respectively, with 12 bases between them. CDR3 bases: TGTGCCAGCAGTTTTTGGGGGCCCGGCACCGGGGAGCTGTTTTTT. This encodes CASSFWGPGTGELFF.

This clonotype was seen repeatedly, ten times or more. The gene calls are TRBV4-1 and TRBJ1-5; D ambiguous. V was pared by 3 bases and J by 0 bases, with 9 bases between. Germline values: CDR1 MGHRA, CDR2 YSYEKL. The length of the CDR3 is 15 residues. In DNA form, the CDR3 reads TGCGCCAGCAGCCAGAGACACGTTAGCAATCAGCCCCAGCATTTT. Its protein product is CASSQRHVSNQPQHF.

This clonotype has ten or more counts. The V and J genes are TRBV21-1 and TRBJ2-7. TRBV21-1 is noted as a pseudogene. CDR3 length: 15 amino acids. The chain's CDR3 is CASSKAGISSYEQYV. The CDR3 DNA sequence: TGTGCCAGCAGCAAAGCGGGGATCAGCTCCTACGAGCAGTACGTC.

The J gene is TRBJ1-1, the V gene TRBV19; TRBD1 is a possible D gene (5 bases). This CDR3 has 17 amino acids. Trimming took off 5 bases at V and 3 bases at J, with 22 bases between the two ends. Germline V lookup: CDR1 LNHDA, CDR2 SQIVND (reference sequence). The CDR3 nucleotides read TGTGCCAGTAGTGAGTCCCGGGGCTACTCGGGGGACACTGAAGCTTTCTTT. It encodes CASSESRGYSGDTEAFF. The full variable domain, its missing parts supplied by reference TRBV19 and TRBJ1-1, is DGGITQSPKYLFRKEGQNVTLSCEQNLNHDAMYWYRQDPGQGLRLIYYSQIVNDFQKGDIAEGYSVSREKKESFPLTVTSAQKNPTAFYLCASSESRGYSGDTEAFFGQGTRLTVV.

This clonotype was observed a handful of times. CDR3: CASSNPGGSELDTQYF. CDR3 bases: TGTGCCAGCAGTAACCCGGGAGGGAGTGAACTTGATACGCAGTATTTT. The chain employs TRBV6-5 and TRBJ2-3; 8 positions match TRBD2. Trimming took 5 bases from V and 6 from J; bases not matched to a gene: 13. The CDR3 is 16 amino acids. CDR1 and CDR2 from the germline V gene are MNHEY and SVGAGI.

This clonotype was picked up many times. The J gene is TRBJ1-2, the V gene TRBV7-9, with D hard to call. The length of the CDR3 is 16 residues. Germline V gene data show CDR1 as SEHNR and CDR2 as FQNEAQ (reference sequence). The ends were cut back, 5 bases at V and 5 bases at J, with 21 bases in the middle. As DNA, the CDR3 is TGTGCCAGCAGCCGTAATATTATTCCGGATCCGTATGGCTACACCTTC. It is translated as CASSRNIIPDPYGYTF.

The chain recombines TRBV7-9 with TRBJ2-3; D is unresolved. The CDR3 consists of 12 residues. V was cut by 5 bases and J by 2 bases, with 5 bases left in between. Germline-derived CDR1 and CDR2 are SEHNR and FQNEAQ (reference sequence). The CDR3 is CASSINTDTQYF. The CDR3 DNA is TGTGCCAGCAGCATCAACACAGATACGCAGTATTTT.

This rearrangement joins TRBV6-1 to TRBJ2-4; no clear D gene. The V gene's germline CDR1 is MNHNS and CDR2 SASEGT. Trimming took 8 bases from V and 1 from J, leaving 12 bases between them. The CDR3 loop spans 14 amino acids. In DNA form, the CDR3 reads TGTGCCAGCGGCGTACGTGGGGCCAAAAACATTCAGTACTTC. It is translated as CASGVRGAKNIQYF.

The V and J genes are TRBV29-1 and TRBJ2-2; D is ambiguous. This CDR3 contains 12 residues. In germline, CDR1 is SQVTM, CDR2 ANQGSEA. The ends were cut back, 6 bases at V and 2 bases at J, with 7 bases in the middle. The CDR3 sequence: CSVLVNTGELFF. CDR3 sequence (DNA): TGCAGCGTCCTGGTCAACACCGGGGAGCTGTTTTTT.

This clonotype was detected a few times. The rearrangement joins TRBV12-3 or TRBV12-4 to TRBJ2-1, with D perhaps matching TRBD1 (6 bases). CDR3 length: 15 amino acids. With 9 bases removed from V and 9 bases from J, the gap between germline ends came to 24 bases. CDR3 in DNA: TGTGCCAGTACCCCCGTAGGGGGTTCCCACCGTGAGCAGTTCTTC. This gives the protein CASTPVGGSHREQFF.

This clonotype was detected many times. The chain joins TRBV5-1 to TRBJ1-5, with D unresolved. CDR1 and CDR2 (germline): SGHRS, YFSETQ. The CDR3 runs to 13 residues. V lost 2 bases to trimming and J lost 5 bases, with 8 bases between them. CDR3 protein: CASSLGIDQPQHF. DNA for the CDR3: TGCGCCAGCAGCTTAGGGATCGATCAGCCCCAGCATTTT.

The chain recombines TRBV2 with TRBJ2-7, with D possibly called TRBD1 or TRBD2 (5 bases each). Germline CDR1 and CDR2: SNHLY and FYNNEI. The V and J ends lost 8 bases and 4 bases respectively, with 18 bases between them. This CDR3 has 14 amino acids. The CDR3 sequence is CASPPGRDGYEQYF. CDR3 sequence (DNA): TGTGCCAGCCCCCCTGGCAGGGACGGATACGAGCAGTACTTC.

V usage is TRBV7-9 and J usage is TRBJ1-1; a weak D match, TRBD1 (6 bases). Trimming took off 6 bases at V and 6 bases at J, with 17 bases between the two ends. The germline V gene encodes CDR1 SEHNR and CDR2 FQNEAQ (reference sequence). This CDR3 has 14 amino acids. CDR3 nucleotides: TGTGCCAGCAGATATTCAGGGGCAGGCGCTGAAGCTTTCTTT. Its protein product is CASRYSGAGAEAFF.

This chain connects TRBV6-2 or TRBV6-3 to TRBJ2-7; possibly TRBD2 for D (6 bases). The germline CDR1 and CDR2 sequences are MNHEY and SVGEGT. The V end was cut by 0 bases, the J end by 2 bases, with 17 bases between. There are 17 residues in the CDR3. This CDR3 is CASSYSIGTVPPYEQYV. In nucleotides, the CDR3 is TGTGCCAGCAGTTACTCAATCGGGACTGTCCCACCCTACGAGCAGTACGTC.

This chain uses TRBV29-1 with TRBJ2-5, with unresolved D. V shed 5 bases and J shed 1 base, with 11 bases lying between them. Germline CDR1 is SQVTM and CDR2 is ANQGSEA. This CDR3 comprises 13 residues. CDR3 DNA sequence: TGCAGCGTTATAAGGGTCTCCCAAGAGACCCAGTACTTC. Residues: CSVIRVSQETQYF.